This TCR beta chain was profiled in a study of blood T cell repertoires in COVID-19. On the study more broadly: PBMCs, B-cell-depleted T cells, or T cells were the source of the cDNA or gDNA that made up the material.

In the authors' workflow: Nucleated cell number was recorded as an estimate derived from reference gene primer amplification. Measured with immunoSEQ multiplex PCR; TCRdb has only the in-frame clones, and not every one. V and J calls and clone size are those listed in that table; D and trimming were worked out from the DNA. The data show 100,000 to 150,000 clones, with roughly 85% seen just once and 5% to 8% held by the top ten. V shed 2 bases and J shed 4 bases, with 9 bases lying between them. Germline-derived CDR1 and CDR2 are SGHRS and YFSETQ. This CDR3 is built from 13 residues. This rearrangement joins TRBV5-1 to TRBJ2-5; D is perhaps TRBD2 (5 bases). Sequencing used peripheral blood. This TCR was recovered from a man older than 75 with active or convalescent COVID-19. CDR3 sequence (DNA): TGCGCCAGCAGCTTAACTGGACTAGAGACCCAGTACTTC. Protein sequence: CASSLTGLETQYF. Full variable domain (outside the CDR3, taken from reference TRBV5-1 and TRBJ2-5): KAGVTQTPRYLIKTRGQQVTLSCSPISGHRSVSWYQQTPGQGLQFLFEYFSETQRNKGNFPGRFSGRQFSNSRSEMNVSTLELGDSALYLCASSLTGLETQYFGPGTRLLVL.